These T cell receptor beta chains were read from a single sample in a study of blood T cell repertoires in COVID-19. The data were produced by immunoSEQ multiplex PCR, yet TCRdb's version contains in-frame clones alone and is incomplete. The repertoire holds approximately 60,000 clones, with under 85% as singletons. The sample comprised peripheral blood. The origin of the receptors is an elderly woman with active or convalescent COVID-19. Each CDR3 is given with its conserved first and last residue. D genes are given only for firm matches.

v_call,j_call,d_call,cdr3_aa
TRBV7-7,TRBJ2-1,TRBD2,CASSLAASGGNEQFF
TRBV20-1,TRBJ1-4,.,CSAPAREKLFF
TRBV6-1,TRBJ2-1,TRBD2,CASDGGGYNEQFF
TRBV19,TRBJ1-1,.,CASKPGAAGGDTEAFF
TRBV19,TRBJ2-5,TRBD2,CASSMTSGGLETQYF
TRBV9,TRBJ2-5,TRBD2,CASSVGLGGGTQETQYF
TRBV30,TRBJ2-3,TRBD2,CAWRPTSGGAADTQYF
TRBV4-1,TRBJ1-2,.,CASSQDAGVWDGYTF
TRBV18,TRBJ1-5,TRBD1,CASSPRVRGPVVSNQPQHF
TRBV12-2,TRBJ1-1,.,CASRLGDSGGDTEAFF
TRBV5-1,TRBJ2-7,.,CASNAGSIGEQYF
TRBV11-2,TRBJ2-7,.,CASSSQGPGEQYF
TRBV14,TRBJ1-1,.,CASSQEGGYGTEAFF
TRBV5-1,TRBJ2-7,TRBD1,CASTDAIGGPSYEQYF
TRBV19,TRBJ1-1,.,CASLSGQNTEAFF
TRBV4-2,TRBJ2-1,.,CASSQDRTSYNEQFF
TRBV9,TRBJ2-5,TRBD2,CASSPGASGGASQETQYF
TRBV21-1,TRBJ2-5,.,CASSGKGSRSETQYF
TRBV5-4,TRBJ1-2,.,CASSQTLVHYGYTF
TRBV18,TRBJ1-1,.,CASSDNKNTEAFF
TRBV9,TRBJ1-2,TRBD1,CASSVGDRGSPYGYTF
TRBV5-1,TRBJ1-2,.,CASSVKTEFYGYTF
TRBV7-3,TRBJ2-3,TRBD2,CASSLASGGTDTQYF
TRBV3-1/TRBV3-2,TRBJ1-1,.,CASSFQRSRSLHDSTEAFF
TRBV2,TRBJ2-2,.,CASSEQGSGELFF
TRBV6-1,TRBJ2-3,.,CASSEAGGASTDTQYF
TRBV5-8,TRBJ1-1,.,CASPGLRMNTEAFF
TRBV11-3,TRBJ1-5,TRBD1,CASSGTGNNQPQHF
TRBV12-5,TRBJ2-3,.,CASGLMTGTDTQYF
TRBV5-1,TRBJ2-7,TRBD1,CASSLTGQVYEQYF
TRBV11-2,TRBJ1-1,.,CASTDDRLNTEAFF
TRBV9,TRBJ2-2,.,CASSASGTYTGELFF
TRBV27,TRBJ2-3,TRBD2,CASSKTSGGARDTQYF
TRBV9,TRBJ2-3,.,CASSSPRDTQYF
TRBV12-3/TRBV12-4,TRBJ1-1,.,CASSQQLGTEAFF
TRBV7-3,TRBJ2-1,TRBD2,CASSPRLADEQFF
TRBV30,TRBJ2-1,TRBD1,CAWSRDRVYNEQFF
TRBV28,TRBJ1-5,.,CAASTGQPQPQHF
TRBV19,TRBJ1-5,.,CASSVRGSSSNQPQHF
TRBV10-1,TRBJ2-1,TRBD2,CASSEDGLDEQFF
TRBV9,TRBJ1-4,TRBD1,CASSVDTGGGEKLFF
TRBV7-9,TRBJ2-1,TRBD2,CASSFTSGAGGTYNEQFF
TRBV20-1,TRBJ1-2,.,CSASNGPSYGYTF
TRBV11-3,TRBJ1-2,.,CASSLGGDYGYTF
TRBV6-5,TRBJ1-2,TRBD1,CASSQQGANYGYTF
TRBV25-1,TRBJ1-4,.,CASTQTGGVREKLFF
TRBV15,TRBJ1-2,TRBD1,CATSKDRGTHYGYTF